The following is a T cell receptor (beta chain) sequence with its context. Its cognate antigen is unknown. These data belong to a study of cytomegalovirus exposure and HLA in healthy donors. Study observations and caveats: The classifier reportedly diagnosed cytomegalovirus status with high sensitivity and specificity. Prior analysis indicated that the majority of TCR beta V segments exhibited productivity approximately 90% or approximately 30% of the time. In a later analysis, roughly 17,000 TCR beta sequences were associated with HLA alleles at 0.05 false discovery rate. Presence/absence results assume similar sequencing depth per donor, which may not hold.

60 Vbeta and 13 Jbeta primers were used in PCR. Assay: immunoSEQ multiplex PCR; the TCRdb copy retains only in-frame clones and omits some. Of 180,000 or so clones in the sample, 82% were seen once. Germline CDR1 is SGHNT and CDR2 is YYREEE (reference sequence). The junction had 9 bases not matched to a gene; V was cut back by 4 bases and J by 6 bases. The CDR3 is 17 amino acids. The chain joins TRBV5-4 to TRBJ1-6; 11 bases are a match to TRBD1. The receptor was isolated from a boy between 2 and 15 years old in good health and CMV-seronegative. Sequenced material: PBMCs. CDR3 bases: TGTGCCAGCAGCCCCGGGACAGGGGGTGTCGGTAATTCACCCCTCCACTTT. Translated, it gives CASSPGTGGVGNSPLHF.